This entry describes one TCR beta chain. Its specific antigen is unknown. Base qualities are not at hand, and no much larger clone is one base apart. Enrolling through a virtual design, the prospective study's participants ranged in age from roughly 18 to 95 years and lived across about two dozen United States geographic areas. In the prospective study, participants were assigned to cohorts based on the clinical history participants reported in a screening survey and a study questionnaire. Recovered participants in ImmuneRACE Cohort 3 were defined as having two consecutive negative NP/OP PCR tests, clearance from a healthcare professional, or resolution of symptoms. In the prospective study, mobile phlebotomists collected whole blood, serum and a nasopharyngeal or oropharyngeal swab from each participant. Participants in the prospective study had the option to provide additional blood draws and questionnaires over an approximately two-month period. Before DNA extraction, prospective study blood samples were shipped either frozen or at room temperature.

This record belongs to a study of blood T cell repertoires in COVID-19 (dated by TCRdb to 2018 to 2020). Looking at the study overall: Collaborator samples came from the United States, Italy and Spain and covered acute and convalescent phases of COVID-19. The prospective study material was composed of cDNA or gDNA derived from T cells, B-cell-depleted T cells, or PBMCs. Subjects who had been exposed to COVID-19, were actively infected with it, or had recovered from it provided the deeply sampled blood TCRbeta repertoires that made up the dataset. The repertoires were made available in a free public database intended to serve as a resource for research on the immune response to SARS-CoV-2. Samples were obtained from the ongoing ImmuneRACE study (first 160 participants) and from about 1,300 subjects provided by 6 global collaborators. The sample metadata nearly always contained a de-identified subject ID, COVID-19 status, age in years and sex. Where available, HLA class I and class II types were taken from metadata supplied by the sample provider and were not determined by assay-based typing.

TCRbeta CDR3 regions were amplified from genomic DNA using the immunoSEQ Assay, a bias-controlled multiplex PCR. The study's own analysis went as follows. Within the assay, amplification of reference gene primers was used to estimate how many nucleated cells each sample contained. Sequence reads were collapsed and filtered to measure the absolute abundance of every unique TCRbeta CDR3 rearrangement. For each sample, productive Simpson clonality was calculated as the square root of Simpson's diversity index over productive rearrangements. TCRdb took over this immuneACCESS table, retaining in-frame rearrangements with V and J assigned. Such tables are incomplete; in checked studies, under half of the missing clones stem from an unresolved V gene, and the remainder is unexplained. V and J calls and clone size are as listed in that table; D and trimming were resolved from the DNA. Present in this sample are a few hundred thousand clones, approximately 90% of which were seen just once. Around 9% of the sample lies in the top ten.

General conclusions and limits of the study: Clinical and demographic metadata were provided uncurated, with the amount varying by source and participant.

Including cysteine and phenylalanine, the CDR3 has 14 amino acids. The CDR3 DNA has 42 bases and is translated from base 1. Trimming takes 9 bases from V and 4 bases from J, and the germline ends sit 16 bases apart. Based on the germline V gene (reference sequence), the CDR1 and CDR2 sequences are MNHEY and SMNVEV. The clonotype was recovered from a woman younger than 35 who had recovered from COVID-19. Sequencing was carried out using PBMCs or T cells enriched from blood (not recorded which). This sequence uses TRBV27 and TRBJ2-1; the D region possibly corresponds to TRBD1 (6 bases align). The CDR3 amino acid sequence is: CARKRRTEYNEQFF. The nucleotide sequence is given as TGTGCCAGAAAGAGAAGGACAGAGTACAATGAGCAGTTCTTC.